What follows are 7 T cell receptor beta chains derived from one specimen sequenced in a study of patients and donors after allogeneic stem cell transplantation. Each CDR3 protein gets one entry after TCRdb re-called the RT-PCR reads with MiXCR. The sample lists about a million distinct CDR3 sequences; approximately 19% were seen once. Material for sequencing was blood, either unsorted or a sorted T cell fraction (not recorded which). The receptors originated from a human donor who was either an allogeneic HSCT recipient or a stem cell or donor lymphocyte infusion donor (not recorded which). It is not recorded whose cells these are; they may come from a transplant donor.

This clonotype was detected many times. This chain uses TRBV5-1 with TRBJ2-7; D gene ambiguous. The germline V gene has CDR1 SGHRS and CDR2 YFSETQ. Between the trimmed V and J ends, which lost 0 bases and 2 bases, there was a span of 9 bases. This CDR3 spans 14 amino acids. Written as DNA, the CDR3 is TGCGCCAGCAGCTTGGAATACGGTACCTACGAGCAGTACTTC. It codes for CASSLEYGTYEQYF.

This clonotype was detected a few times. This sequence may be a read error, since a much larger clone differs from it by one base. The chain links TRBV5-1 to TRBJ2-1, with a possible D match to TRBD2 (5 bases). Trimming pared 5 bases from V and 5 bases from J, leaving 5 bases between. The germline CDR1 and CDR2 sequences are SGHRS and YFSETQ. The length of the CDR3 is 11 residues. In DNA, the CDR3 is TGCGCCAGCAGGCGGGACAATGAGCAGTTCTTC. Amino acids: CASRRDNEQFF.

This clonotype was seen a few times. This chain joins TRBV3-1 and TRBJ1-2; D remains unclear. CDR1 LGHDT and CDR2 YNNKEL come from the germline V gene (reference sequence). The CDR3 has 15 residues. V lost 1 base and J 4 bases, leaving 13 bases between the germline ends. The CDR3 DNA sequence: TGTGCCAGCAGCCAAGTTGGAGAGGGCTTCTATGGCTACACCTTC. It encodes CASSQVGEGFYGYTF.

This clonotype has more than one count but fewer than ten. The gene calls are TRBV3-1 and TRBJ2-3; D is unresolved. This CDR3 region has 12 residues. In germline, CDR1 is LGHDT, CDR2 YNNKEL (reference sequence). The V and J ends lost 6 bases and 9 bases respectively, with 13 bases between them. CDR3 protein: CASSMTRTTQYF. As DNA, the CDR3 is TGTGCCAGCAGTATGACCCGTACAACGCAGTATTTT.

The CDR3 is CASSPWTEVRETQYF. CDR3 in DNA: TGTGCCAGCAGCCCATGGACAGAAGTGAGAGAGACCCAGTACTTC. This rearrangement joins TRBV14 to TRBJ2-5; weak D call: TRBD1 (6 bases). Germline V gene sequence: CDR1 SGHDN, CDR2 FVKESK. Trimming removed 4 bases from V and 4 bases from J, with 16 bases in between. This CDR3 spans 15 amino acids.

The DNA of the CDR3 is TGTGCCAGCAGTTTCAGCGGGGGGTCCCGGGTGGGAGAGCAGTACTTC. It yields the protein CASSFSGGSRVGEQYF. This rearrangement joins TRBV12-3 or TRBV12-4 to TRBJ2-7, with 9 positions matching TRBD2. The CDR3 runs 16 residues. V lost 3 bases, J lost 7 bases, and 13 bases stayed unmatched.

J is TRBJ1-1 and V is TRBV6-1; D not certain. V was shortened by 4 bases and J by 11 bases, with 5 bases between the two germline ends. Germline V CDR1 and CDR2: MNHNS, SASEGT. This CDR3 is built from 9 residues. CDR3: CASSVLAFF. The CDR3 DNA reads TGTGCCAGCAGTGTGCTGGCTTTCTTT.